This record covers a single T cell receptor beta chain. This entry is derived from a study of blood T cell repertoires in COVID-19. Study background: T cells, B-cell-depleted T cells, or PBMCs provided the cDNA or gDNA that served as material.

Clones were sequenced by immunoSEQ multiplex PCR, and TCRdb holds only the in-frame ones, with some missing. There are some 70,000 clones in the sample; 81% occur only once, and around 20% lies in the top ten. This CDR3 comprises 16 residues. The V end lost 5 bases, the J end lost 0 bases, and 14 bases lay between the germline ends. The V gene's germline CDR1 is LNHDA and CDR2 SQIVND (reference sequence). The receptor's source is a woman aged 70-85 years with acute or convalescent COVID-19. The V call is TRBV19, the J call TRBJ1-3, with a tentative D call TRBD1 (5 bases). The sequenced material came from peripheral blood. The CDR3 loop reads CASSDDRGPSGNTIYF. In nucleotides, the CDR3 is TGTGCCAGTAGTGACGACAGAGGACCCTCTGGAAACACCATATATTTT.